The clone carrying this TCR beta chain has a handful of counts. Its antigen is currently unknown. The data are from a study of identical twins. Study observations and caveats: In zero-insertion analyses, partial confounding could arise from invariant MAIT and iNKT cells. Weaker excess sharing between twins was seen in beta out-of-frame sequences.

TCRdb independently ran MiXCR on the 5' RACE reads; one entry per CDR3 protein. In the table there are some 320,000 distinct CDR3 sequences, more than 9% of which are singletons. The V segment lost 1 base and the J segment 4 bases; nucleotides outside the gene matches: 8. Looked up from germline, CDR1 is SGHNT and CDR2 is YENEEA. The CDR3 runs 17 residues. The same data also contributed to another study, on yellow fever vaccine responses in identical twins. Per that paper: Twins reportedly showed a vaccine T cell response that seemed partly convergent and partly personalized.

Sequenced input: CD8+ T cells sorted from blood. This TCR came from a young woman in good health. The rearrangement links TRBV11-3 to TRBJ2-1; 9 bases line up with TRBD2. The CDR3 sequence: CASSLAPRLAEYNEQFF. The CDR3 DNA sequence: TGTGCCAGCAGCTTAGCCCCTAGACTAGCGGAATACAATGAGCAGTTCTTC.